The 15 T cell receptor beta chains below were found in one sample sequenced in a study of spatial heterogeneity in lung cancer. The time point: sample taken at primary tumor resection. Whole RNA came from tumor, nontumor lung or frozen PBMC and was sequenced without being sorted. TCRdb itself ran the 5' RACE reads through MiXCR, one entry per CDR3 protein. The sample lists around 11,000 distinct CDR3 sequences; approximately 24% were seen once. Sample: PBMCs, taken at surgery. Source of these receptors: a female donor with early-stage non-small cell lung cancer.

J is TRBJ1-1 and V is TRBV20-1, with D unresolved. Germline CDR1 is DFQATT and CDR2 is SNEGSKA (reference sequence). The CDR3 totals 13 residues. V lost 2 bases and J lost 3, with 10 bases in between. The CDR3 coding sequence is TGCAGTGCTAGAAGGTTGGTGGACACTGAAGCTTTCTTT. Amino acid sequence: CSARRLVDTEAFF.

The chain uses TRBV10-3 and TRBJ2-2, with 9 bases identical to TRBD1. The V gene end was trimmed by 7 bases and the J gene end by 1 base; junction bases not matched to a gene: 4. Germline V gives CDR1 ENHRY, CDR2 SYGVKD. This CDR3 region has 15 residues. CDR3 region: CAINEGQGNTGELFF. The CDR3, as DNA: TGTGCCATCAACGAGGGACAGGGGAACACCGGGGAGCTGTTTTTT.

The rearrangement uses TRBV29-1 and TRBJ2-2; maybe TRBD1 (5 bases). V was trimmed by 1 base and J by 3 bases, leaving 9 bases between them. In germline, CDR1 is SQVTM, CDR2 ANQGSEA. The CDR3 consists of 14 residues. The CDR3 DNA reads TGCAGCGTTGAAGGTTCAGGGTACACCGGGGAGCTGTTTTTT. Its translation is CSVEGSGYTGELFF.

By its share, this clonotype is medium-sized. The CDR3 DNA reads TGTGCCAGCAGTTACGGGGCCGAGTATGAGCAGTTCTTC. Translation gives CASSYGAEYEQFF. This chain joins TRBV6-2 or TRBV6-3 and TRBJ2-1, with TRBD1 as a possible D gene (5 bases). Germline CDR1 is MNHEY and CDR2 is SVGEGT. The CDR3 runs to 13 residues. V lost 2 bases and J lost 8, with 10 bases in between.

This clonotype showed up just a few times. The chain is built from TRBV2 and TRBJ1-2; D perhaps matches TRBD1 (6 bases). CDR1 is SNHLY, CDR2 FYNNEI, per germline. The CDR3 consists of 13 residues. Trimming stripped 5 bases from V and 8 bases from J, with 15 bases between. The CDR3 DNA is TGTGCCAGCAGTTTCGACAGGCCCGGGGGCTACACCTTC. Translation gives CASSFDRPGGYTF.

The chain couples TRBV19 to TRBJ2-1; 7 nucleotides match TRBD2. The V gene's germline CDR1 is LNHDA and CDR2 SQIVND (reference sequence). The CDR3 consists of 17 residues. V trimming: 0 bases; J trimming: 6 bases; junction bases outside the gene matches: 11. CDR3 residues: CASSIDHVTSLGNEQFF. CDR3 in DNA: TGTGCCAGTAGTATAGATCACGTGACTAGCTTGGGCAATGAGCAGTTCTTC.

This chain links TRBV11-2 with TRBJ1-2; perhaps TRBD1 as D (6 bases). V dropped 5 bases and J dropped 4 bases, with 14 bases sitting between them. Germline-derived CDR1 and CDR2 are SGHAT and FQNNGV. This CDR3 is 14 amino acids long. CDR3 sequence (DNA): TGTGCCAGCAGCGAGGACAGCTCACTCTATGGCTACACCTTC. Translation: CASSEDSSLYGYTF.

This clonotype was found many times. The V and J genes are TRBV29-1 and TRBJ2-7; 12 bases align to TRBD2. Germline V gene sequence: CDR1 SQVTM, CDR2 ANQGSEA. This CDR3 spans 13 amino acids. V lost 6 bases, J lost 4 bases, and 4 bases stayed unmatched. CDR3 nucleotides: TGCAGCGTGGCCGGGACTAGCGGGTACGAGCAGTACTTC. It specifies CSVAGTSGYEQYF.

The rearrangement links TRBV19 to TRBJ2-3, with 7 bases matching TRBD1. J was trimmed by 7 bases and V by 4 bases; bases with no gene match: 5. The CDR3 spans 13 residues. CDR1 is LNHDA, CDR2 SQIVND, per germline (reference sequence). The CDR3 bases are TGTGCCAGTAGTAAGGACAGGCCAAATACGCAGTATTTT. It codes for CASSKDRPNTQYF.

This clonotype was seen only a few times. DNA of the CDR3: TGCAGTGCTGGCCCAGGTAGCAGAGAGACCCAGTACTTC. Translating it yields CSAGPGSRETQYF. This chain joins TRBV20-1 and TRBJ2-5; no definite D call. The CDR3 is made up of 13 amino acids. Germline assignment: CDR1 DFQATT and CDR2 SNEGSKA (reference sequence). The V end was cut by 5 bases, the J end by 4 bases, with 14 bases between.

The chain carries TRBV6-5 and TRBJ2-7, with no clear D. Between the trimmed V and J ends, which lost 3 bases and 5 bases, there was a span of 17 bases. CDR1 is MNHEY and CDR2 is SVGAGI in the germline V gene. The length of the CDR3 is 15 residues. In DNA form, the CDR3 reads TGTGCCAGCAGTTATTACCCTCCCAGGCAGAACGAGCAGTACTTC. Encoded protein: CASSYYPPRQNEQYF.

The V call is TRBV6-1, the J call TRBJ1-5; D unclear. The V and J ends lost 1 base and 3 bases respectively, with 10 bases between them. This CDR3 contains 15 residues. Germline CDR1 is MNHNS and CDR2 is SASEGT. CDR3: CASSEVGEPNQPQHF. The CDR3 bases are TGTGCCAGCAGTGAAGTCGGGGAGCCCAATCAGCCCCAGCATTTT.

By frequency in the sample, this clonotype is medium-sized. The chain joins TRBV5-1 to TRBJ2-7; 7 bases fit TRBD2. The J segment lost 3 bases and the V segment lost 5 bases, leaving 8 bases of the junction unmatched. Germline CDR1 SGHRS, CDR2 YFSETQ. The CDR3 has 14 residues. CDR3 DNA sequence: TGCGCCAGCAGGAGAACTAGCGATTACTACGAGCAGTACTTC. Protein: CASRRTSDYYEQYF.

This rearrangement joins TRBV3-1 to TRBJ2-1; possible D gene TRBD2, 7 bases. The CDR3 spans 13 residues. Germline V gene sequence: CDR1 LGHDT, CDR2 YNNKEL (reference sequence). Trimming removed 7 bases from V and 15 bases from J, with 22 bases in between. CDR3 in amino acids: CASTLRGGSRPFF. The DNA of the CDR3 is TGTGCCAGCACCCTCAGGGGCGGGAGTCGGCCGTTCTTC.

This clonotype turned up a few times. The genes are TRBV7-9 and TRBJ1-6; D may be TRBD1 (6 bases). Deletions cut 11 bases from V and 5 bases from J, with 13 bases between. Germline loops: CDR1 SEHNR, CDR2 FQNEAQ (reference sequence). This CDR3 comprises 13 residues. CDR3 amino acids: CAGGTLNNSPLHF. CDR3 nucleotides: TGTGCCGGGGGGACACTCAATAATTCACCCCTCCACTTT.